This entry lists 16 T cell receptor beta chains sequenced from one sample in a study of graft-versus-host responses after intestinal transplantation. The protocol was immunoSEQ multiplex PCR, while the TCRdb copy is restricted to in-frame clones and leaves out a portion. The repertoire holds approximately 20,000 clones, with roughly 40% as singletons. The source material was alloreactive CD4+ T cells from a mixed lymphocyte reaction culture, sampled before intestinal transplant. Subset of the sample: CFSE-low proliferating T cells sorted from roughly 6-day pre-transplant mixed lymphocyte reaction (GvH or HvG direction). These receptors all come from a human patient who received an intestinal transplant.

This clone was detected a few times. The gene calls are TRBV5-1 and TRBJ2-7; a weak D match, TRBD1 (5 bases). The CDR3 runs 15 residues. The V and J ends lost 4 bases and 4 bases respectively, with 18 bases between them. The germline V gene has CDR1 SGHRS and CDR2 YFSETQ. CDR3 DNA sequence: TGCGCCAGCAGCAATGGACCCCCGACAGATTACGAGCAGTACTTC. Translation gives CASSNGPPTDYEQYF.

This chain links TRBV2 with TRBJ2-4, with D possibly matching TRBD2 (7 bases). The CDR3 length is 13 residues. Germline V gene sequence: CDR1 SNHLY, CDR2 FYNNEI. The V end was cut by 5 bases, the J end by 5 bases, with 10 bases between. CDR3: CASSWGGENIQYF. The CDR3 coding sequence is TGTGCCAGCAGTTGGGGGGGCGAAAACATTCAGTACTTC. The whole variable domain, filled in from reference TRBV2 and TRBJ2-4, reads EPEVTQTPSHQVTQMGQEVILRCVPISNHLYFYWYRQILGQKVEFLVSFYNNEISEKSEIFDDQFSVERPDGSNFTLKIRSTKLEDSAMYFCASSWGGENIQYFGAGTRLSVL.

This clone was seen a few times. The CDR3 region is CASSPQPTGRSMNTEAFF. The CDR3 DNA sequence: TGCGCCAGCAGCCCACAACCGACAGGGAGGTCGATGAACACTGAAGCTTTCTTT. The chain links TRBV5-1 to TRBJ1-1; 7 bases are shared with TRBD1. Looked up from germline, CDR1 is SGHRS and CDR2 is YFSETQ. The J segment lost 0 bases and the V segment lost 4 bases, leaving 15 bases of the junction unmatched. The CDR3 is 18 amino acids.

The genes are TRBV7-3 and TRBJ2-2; the D gene is possibly TRBD2 (6 bases). V was pared by 5 bases and J by 6 bases, with 10 bases between. CDR1 is SGHTA and CDR2 is FQGTGA in the germline V gene. The CDR3 runs 13 residues. Here the CDR3 DNA reads TGTGCCAGCAGCCCCTCGGGAGCCGGGGAGCTGTTTTTT. This translates into CASSPSGAGELFF.

The gene calls are TRBV18 and TRBJ2-5; 10 nucleotides match TRBD1. Gene TRBJ2-7 matches the end of the DNA better, so the J call may be wrong. The CDR3 totals 15 residues. In germline, CDR1 is KGHSH, CDR2 LQKENI. The CDR3 coding sequence is TGTGCCAGCTCACCAACGGGACAGGGGAGCTCCGAGCAGTACTTC. Translating it yields CASSPTGQGSSEQYF.

The rearrangement joins TRBV11-2 to TRBJ1-1; the D gene is possibly TRBD1 (5 bases). This CDR3 region has 15 residues. V lost 0 bases and J 4 bases, leaving 12 bases between the germline ends. Germline V lookup: CDR1 SGHAT, CDR2 FQNNGV. Written as DNA, the CDR3 is TGTGCCAGCAGCTTAGATCCCGGGGGAATCACTGAAGCTTTCTTT. As protein: CASSLDPGGITEAFF.

This chain links TRBV18 with TRBJ1-1; TRBD1 matches at 11 bases. J gave up 4 bases and V 4 bases, and 2 bases lay outside the gene matches. This CDR3 has 14 residues. From germline, CDR1 is KGHSH and CDR2 LQKENI. This CDR3 reads CASSQDRGRTEAFF. The CDR3 DNA is TGTGCCAGCTCACAGGACAGGGGGCGCACTGAAGCTTTCTTT.

The chain couples TRBV10-3 to TRBJ2-3; 13 bases are shared with TRBD2. J lost 9 bases, V lost 2 bases, and 8 bases had no gene match. The CDR3 has 16 residues. Germline V gene lookup returns CDR1 ENHRY and CDR2 SYGVKD. CDR3 DNA sequence: TGTGCCATCAGTGAGAGAACTAGCGGGGGGGCGGGAACGCAGTATTTT. It encodes CAISERTSGGAGTQYF.

This clone was seen only a few times. The genes are TRBV6-5 and TRBJ1-2; D is uncertain. The germline V and J ends were trimmed by 2 bases and 4 bases, with 11 bases remaining between them. Germline V CDR1 and CDR2: MNHEY, SVGAGI. CDR3 length: 14 residues. CDR3 in DNA: TGTGCCAGCAGTTACATCCCCGGGAGCTATGGCTACACCTTC. Residues: CASSYIPGSYGYTF.

The rearrangement uses TRBV18 and TRBJ1-3; D gene ambiguous. Germline CDR1 reads KGHSH; CDR2 reads LQKENI. The V end lost 3 bases, the J end lost 3 bases, and 9 bases lay between the germline ends. This CDR3 comprises 14 residues. The DNA for the CDR3 is TGTGCCAGCTCACCGAAGGAAGGTGGAAACACCATATATTTT. Its translation is CASSPKEGGNTIYF. Filled out from reference TRBV18 and TRBJ1-3, the complete variable domain reads NAGVMQNPRHLVRRRGQEARLRCSPMKGHSHVYWYRQLPEEGLKFMVYLQKENIIDESGMPKERFSAEFPKEGPSILRIQQVVRGDSAAYFCASSPKEGGNTIYFGEGSWLTVV.

By its share, this clone is medium-sized (0.01 to 0.1%). The V and J genes are TRBV10-2 and TRBJ2-7; no reliable D call. Germline V gene data show CDR1 as WSHSY and CDR2 as SAAADI. The V end lost 6 bases, the J end lost 3 bases, and 9 bases lay between the germline ends. CDR3 length equals 12 residues. CDR3 DNA sequence: TGCGCCAGCAGGAAGACATACTACGAGCAGTACTTC. Translating it yields CASRKTYYEQYF.

Here the CDR3 reads CATSGGDRVTYEQYF. CDR3 nucleotides: TGTGCCACCAGCGGGGGGGACAGGGTCACCTACGAGCAGTACTTC. This rearrangement joins TRBV15 to TRBJ2-7, with 9 positions matching TRBD1. V was clipped by 5 bases and J by 2 bases; unmatched bases: 7. Germline CDR1 LNHNV, CDR2 YYDKDF (reference sequence). The CDR3 is made up of 15 amino acids.

This clone came up a few times. V usage is TRBV11-3 and J usage is TRBJ2-3; the D is unclear. The CDR3 is 15 amino acids. Germline loops: CDR1 SGHNT, CDR2 YENEEA. Trimming removed 2 bases at V and 5 bases at J, with 14 bases between. The CDR3 DNA is TGTGCCAGCAGCTTAAATGGGCTATCGAGAGATACGCAGTATTTT. It specifies CASSLNGLSRDTQYF. The full variable domain, completed using reference TRBV11-3 and TRBJ2-3, is EAGVVQSPRYKIIEKKQPVAFWCNPISGHNTLYWYLQNLGQGPELLIRYENEEAVDDSQLPKDRFSAERLKGVDSTLKIQPAELGDSAVYLCASSLNGLSRDTQYFGPGTRLTVL.

The chain uses TRBV2 and TRBJ1-1; D is possibly TRBD1 (6 bases). Trimming left V 10 bases short and J 5 bases short, with 20 bases between. The V gene's germline CDR1 is SNHLY and CDR2 FYNNEI. The CDR3 has 14 amino acids. CDR3 protein: CATSETQGKTEAFF. DNA of the CDR3: TGTGCCACTTCGGAGACACAGGGAAAAACTGAAGCTTTCTTT.

In its sample, this clone ranks as medium-sized. V usage is TRBV6-5 and J usage is TRBJ1-4; possibly TRBD1 for D (6 bases). The CDR3 loop spans 13 amino acids. V lost 2 bases and J lost 10, with 11 bases in between. Germline values: CDR1 MNHEY, CDR2 SVGAGI. The CDR3 DNA sequence: TGTGCCAGCAGTTACACGGGGGCAGGAAAACTGTTTTTT. This encodes CASSYTGAGKLFF.

This clone was found a few times. This chain links TRBV4-1 with TRBJ2-3, with 9 bases fitting TRBD2. The CDR3 loop spans 17 amino acids. In germline, CDR1 is MGHRA, CDR2 YSYEKL. V shed 5 bases and J 3 bases; nucleotides not matched to a gene: 12. CDR3 residues: CASSKRGGGATTDTQYF. The CDR3, as DNA: TGCGCCAGCAGCAAAAGGGGCGGGGGGGCAACGACAGATACGCAGTATTTT.